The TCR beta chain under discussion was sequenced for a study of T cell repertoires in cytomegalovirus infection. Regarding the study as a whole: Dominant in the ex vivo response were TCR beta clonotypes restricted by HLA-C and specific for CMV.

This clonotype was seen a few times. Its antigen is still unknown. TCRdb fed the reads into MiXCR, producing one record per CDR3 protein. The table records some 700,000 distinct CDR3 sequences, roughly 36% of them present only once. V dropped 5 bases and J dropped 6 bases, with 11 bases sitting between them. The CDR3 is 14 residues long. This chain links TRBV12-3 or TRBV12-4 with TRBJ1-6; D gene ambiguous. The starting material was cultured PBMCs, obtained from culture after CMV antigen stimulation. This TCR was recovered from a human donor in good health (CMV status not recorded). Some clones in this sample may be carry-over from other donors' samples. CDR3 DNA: TGTGCCAGCAGTAAAGGGAACGGTAATTCACCCCTCCACTTT. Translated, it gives CASSKGNGNSPLHF.